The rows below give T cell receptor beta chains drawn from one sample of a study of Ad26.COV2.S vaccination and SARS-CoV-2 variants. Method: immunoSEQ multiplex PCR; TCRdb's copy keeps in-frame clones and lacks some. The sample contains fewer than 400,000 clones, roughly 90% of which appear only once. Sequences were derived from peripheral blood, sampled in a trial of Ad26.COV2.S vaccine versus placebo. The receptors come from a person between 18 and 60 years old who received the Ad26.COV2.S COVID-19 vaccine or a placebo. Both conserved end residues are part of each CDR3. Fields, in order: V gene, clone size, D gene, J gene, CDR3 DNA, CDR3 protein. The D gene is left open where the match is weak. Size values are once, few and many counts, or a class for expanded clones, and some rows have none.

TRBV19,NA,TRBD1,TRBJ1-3,TGTGCCAGTAGCCCCAACAGGGGAGCTGGAAACACCATATATTTT,CASSPNRGAGNTIYF
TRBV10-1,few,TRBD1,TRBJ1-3,TGCGCCCCGACAGGGGCCTCTGGAAACACCATATATTTT,CAPTGASGNTIYF
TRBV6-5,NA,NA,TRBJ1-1,TGTGCCAGCAGCCACTGGGAGGAAGGGGGCACTGAAGCTTTCTTT,CASSHWEEGGTEAFF
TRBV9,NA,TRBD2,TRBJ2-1,TGTGCCAGCAGCGTAGGTAGCGGGGGTTACAATGAGCAGTTCTTC,CASSVGSGGYNEQFF
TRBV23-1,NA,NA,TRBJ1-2,TGCGCCAGCAGTCAATCGGAGCCCTCTGGGGGCTACACCTTC,CASSQSEPSGGYTF
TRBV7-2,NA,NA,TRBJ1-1,TGTGCCAGCAGCCTAGGTCAGTGGATGAACACTGAAGCTTTCTTT,CASSLGQWMNTEAFF
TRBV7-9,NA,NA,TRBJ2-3,TGTGCCAGCAGCTTAGACCTAGCAACAGATACGCAGTATTTT,CASSLDLATDTQYF
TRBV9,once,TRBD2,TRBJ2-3,TGTGCCAGCAGCGCCTCAACTAGCGGGAGGGGCCCAGATACGCAGTATTTT,CASSASTSGRGPDTQYF
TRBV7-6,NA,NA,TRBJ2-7,TGTGCCAGCAGCCCCCCAGGGTCGGGCGAGCAGTACTTC,CASSPPGSGEQYF
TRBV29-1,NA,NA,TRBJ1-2,TGCAGCGTTGTTGGGACAATGAACTATGGCTACACCTTC,CSVVGTMNYGYTF
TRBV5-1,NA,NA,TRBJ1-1,TGCGCCAGCAGCTTGGGCGACAGGAACACTGAAGCTTTCTTT,CASSLGDRNTEAFF
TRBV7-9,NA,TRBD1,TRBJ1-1,TGTGCCAGCAGGAGTCAGGGGGCCGATTCGCATTCTTTCTTT,CASRSQGADSHSFF
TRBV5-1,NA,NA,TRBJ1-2,TGCGCCAGCAGGGACATTAATTATGGCTACACCTTC,CASRDINYGYTF
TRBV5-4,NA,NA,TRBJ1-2,TGTGCCAGCAGCCCGCAGGGTGGGGATGGCTACACCTTC,CASSPQGGDGYTF
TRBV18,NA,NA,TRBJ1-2,TGTGCCAGCTCACCACCGGTTGGGATTGTAGATGGCTACACCTTC,CASSPPVGIVDGYTF
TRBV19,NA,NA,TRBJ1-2,TGTGCCAGTAACGTGGGCTTCGACTATGGCTACACCTTC,CASNVGFDYGYTF
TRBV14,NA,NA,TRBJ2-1,TGTGCCAGCAGCCAAGGAATTGAGCAGTTCTTC,CASSQGIEQFF
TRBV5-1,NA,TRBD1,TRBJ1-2,TGCGCCAGCAGCCCTGCCGCGGGACAGGGTGATGGCTACACCTTC,CASSPAAGQGDGYTF
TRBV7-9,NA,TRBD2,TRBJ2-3,TGTGCCAGCAGGCTCCGGGACTACACGCAGTATTTT,CASRLRDYTQYF